These 30 T cell receptor beta chains came from one sample sequenced in a study of CD8 T cells in Susac syndrome. Random hexamers primed reverse transcription of roughly 0.45 to 1 ug RNA. TCRdb used MiXCR to reprocess the immunoSEQ multiplex PCR reads, holding one entry per CDR3 protein. This table has 130,000 to 150,000 distinct CDR3 sequences, around 94% appearing once. What was sequenced was CD4+ T cells from PBMCs. These receptors all come from a human donor in good health.

V and J are TRBV3-1 and TRBJ2-1; D remains unclear. The germline CDR1 and CDR2 sequences are LGHDT and YNNKEL (reference sequence). V lost 4 bases, J lost 13 bases, and 20 bases lay in between. The CDR3 sequence is 14 residues long. The CDR3 nucleotides are TGTGCCAGCAGCCTTTCCACCCCGACTGGCGAACAGTTCTTC. The encoded protein is CASSLSTPTGEQFF.

The V and J genes are TRBV5-6 and TRBJ2-7, with a tentative D call TRBD1 (6 bases). The V and J ends lost 0 bases and 12 bases respectively, with 13 bases between them. The CDR3 loop spans 12 amino acids. Germline values: CDR1 SGHDT, CDR2 YYEEEE. CDR3 protein: CASSLGQVPPYF. CDR3 DNA sequence: TGTGCCAGCAGCTTGGGACAGGTCCCCCCGTACTTC.

This chain links TRBV7-3 with TRBJ1-1; D is perhaps TRBD1 (5 bases). Germline lookup yields CDR1 SGHTA and CDR2 FQGTGA. CDR3 size: 14 residues. V was cut by 5 bases and J by 4 bases, with 14 bases left in between. CDR3 DNA: TGTGCCAGCAGCCTCCAGGGCGAGGGCACTGAAGCTTTCTTT. Protein sequence: CASSLQGEGTEAFF.

The rearrangement uses TRBV20-1 and TRBJ2-2; D is tentatively TRBD1 or TRBD2 (5 bases each). With 0 bases removed from V and 3 bases from J, the gap between germline ends came to 8 bases. The germline V gene encodes CDR1 DFQATT and CDR2 SNEGSKA (reference sequence). CDR3 size: 14 residues. CDR3 residues: CSARDRGDTGELFF. The CDR3 nucleotides read TGCAGTGCTAGAGATCGAGGGGACACCGGGGAGCTGTTTTTT.

The CDR3 here is CAWSRDRGLEKLFF. As DNA, the CDR3 is TGTGCCTGGAGTAGGGACAGGGGGCTGGAAAAACTGTTTTTT. V gene TRBV30 combines with J gene TRBJ1-4; 12 bases align to TRBD1. Trimming at V came to 2 bases and at J to 8 bases, leaving 3 bases not matched to a gene. The CDR3 extends over 14 amino acids. Germline values: CDR1 GTSNPN, CDR2 SVGIG (reference sequence). The variable domain in full, completed from reference TRBV30 and TRBJ1-4, reads SQTIHQWPATLVQPVGSPLSLECTVEGTSNPNLYWYRQAAGRGLQLLFYSVGIGQISSEVPQNLSASRPQDRQFILSSKKLLLSDSGFYLCAWSRDRGLEKLFFGSGTQLSVL.

The chain combines TRBV11-2 with TRBJ1-1; a weak D match, TRBD1 (5 bases). CDR3 length equals 16 residues. Germline lookup yields CDR1 SGHAT and CDR2 FQNNGV. The V and J ends lost 3 bases and 0 bases respectively, with 14 bases between them. The CDR3 here is CASSLRFGTVNTEAFF. Here the CDR3 DNA reads TGTGCCAGCAGCTTGAGATTCGGGACGGTGAACACTGAAGCTTTCTTT.

The chain joins TRBV5-1 to TRBJ1-3; 7 bases are a match to TRBD1. V was pared by 0 bases and J by 8 bases, with 5 bases of the junction left unmatched. The germline V gene encodes CDR1 SGHRS and CDR2 YFSETQ. This CDR3 is 14 amino acids long. The DNA of the CDR3 is TGCGCCAGCAGCTTGGTCGGGACAGCGGACACCATATATTTT. This codes for CASSLVGTADTIYF.

This clonotype has a single count. The CDR3 coding sequence is TGCGCCAGCAGCTTGGCCCTGGGGGGAAGTAGCACAGATACGCAGTATTTT. The encoded protein is CASSLALGGSSTDTQYF. The rearrangement joins TRBV5-1 to TRBJ2-3, with D possibly matching TRBD2 (6 bases). This CDR3 comprises 17 residues. Germline loops: CDR1 SGHRS, CDR2 YFSETQ. The V end lost 0 bases, the J end lost 0 bases, and 14 bases lay between the germline ends.

The chain recombines TRBV28 with TRBJ2-7; perhaps D is TRBD1 or TRBD2 (5 bases each). Germline CDR1 MDHEN, CDR2 SYDVKM. V shed 6 bases and J shed 3 bases, with 27 bases lying between them. CDR3 size: 18 residues. The CDR3: CASRGQTTRDLLFYEQYF. The CDR3 nucleotides read TGTGCCAGCAGAGGCCAAACTACCAGGGACCTACTTTTCTACGAGCAGTACTTC.

V usage is TRBV7-9 and J usage is TRBJ1-2; 9 bases fit TRBD1. Trimming cost V 5 bases and J 4 bases; bases outside gene matches: 8. The CDR3 contains 15 residues. Germline V gives CDR1 SEHNR, CDR2 FQNEAQ (reference sequence). CDR3: CASSPSGTGSYGYTF. The DNA of the CDR3 is TGTGCCAGCAGCCCCTCCGGGACAGGGTCCTATGGCTACACCTTC.

This chain joins TRBV18 and TRBJ1-1; no firm D call. The CDR3 sequence is 14 residues long. Germline V CDR1 and CDR2: KGHSH, LQKENI. V shed 1 base and J shed 1 base, with 7 bases lying between them. In DNA form, the CDR3 reads TGTGCCAGCTCACCACTTTCGGAGAACACTGAAGCTTTCTTT. Translated: CASSPLSENTEAFF.

This chain connects TRBV7-3 to TRBJ2-1; D is unresolved. The CDR3 length is 12 residues. Germline V gene sequence: CDR1 SGHTA, CDR2 FQGTGA. The germline V and J ends were trimmed by 2 bases and 5 bases, with 4 bases remaining between them. CDR3 bases: TGTGCCAGCAGCTTACGAGACAATGAGCAGTTCTTC. Translated, it gives CASSLRDNEQFF.

The V gene is TRBV20-1, the J gene TRBJ2-7; D gene uncertain. The CDR3 length is 12 residues. Per the germline V gene, CDR1 is DFQATT and CDR2 is SNEGSKA (reference sequence). The V and J ends lost 1 base and 3 bases respectively, with 7 bases between them. CDR3 coding DNA: TGCAGTGCTAGAGTTGACTTCTACGAGCAGTACTTC. It codes for CSARVDFYEQYF.

The J gene is TRBJ2-5, the V gene TRBV2; 7 positions match TRBD2. V was pared by 9 bases and J by 4 bases, with 8 bases of the junction left unmatched. The CDR3 is 13 residues long. The V gene's germline CDR1 is SNHLY and CDR2 FYNNEI. DNA of the CDR3: TGTGCCAGAAGGACTAGAAGGGGAGAGACCCAGTACTTC. Translated, it gives CARRTRRGETQYF.

The rearrangement joins TRBV19 to TRBJ2-1; the D call may be TRBD1 or TRBD2 (5 bases each). Deletions cut 3 bases from V and 5 bases from J, with 14 bases between. The CDR3 totals 15 residues. Germline CDR1 is LNHDA and CDR2 is SQIVND (reference sequence). The CDR3 spells CASSMGPSRHNEQFF. In DNA, the CDR3 is TGTGCCAGTAGTATGGGACCTTCACGTCACAATGAGCAGTTCTTC.

This CDR3 reads CASTLLGGRNTEAFF. CDR3 sequence (DNA): TGTGCCAGCACCCTGTTAGGGGGAAGGAACACTGAAGCTTTCTTT. V is TRBV28 and J is TRBJ1-1; tentative D call: TRBD1 (6 bases). V was cut by 7 bases and J by 1 base, with 16 bases left in between. The germline gives CDR1 MDHEN, CDR2 SYDVKM. This CDR3 has 15 amino acids.

This clonotype was seen just once. V is TRBV2 and J is TRBJ2-1; perhaps TRBD1 as D (7 bases). Trimming cost V 4 bases and J 7 bases, with 14 bases left between them. Germline assignment: CDR1 SNHLY and CDR2 FYNNEI. The length of the CDR3 is 14 residues. In DNA, the CDR3 is TGTGCCAGCAGTGCCGGGGCAGGGGGGAATGAGCAGTTCTTC. It translates to CASSAGAGGNEQFF.

The CDR3 nucleotides are TGTGCCAGTAGTGTCATTTCCTTCTATGGCTACACCTTC. The encoded protein is CASSVISFYGYTF. The rearrangement uses TRBV19 and TRBJ1-2; D not certain. Trimming cost V 5 bases and J 4 bases, with 11 bases left between them. Germline V gives CDR1 LNHDA, CDR2 SQIVND (reference sequence). The CDR3 contains 13 residues.

The gene calls are TRBV18 and TRBJ1-2; 8 nucleotides line up with TRBD1. The CDR3 covers 15 residues. CDR1 is KGHSH, CDR2 LQKENI, per germline. The trim removed 3 bases at V and 1 base at J, leaving 4 bases unmatched. The CDR3 loop is CASSPADRVNYGYTF. As DNA, the CDR3 is TGTGCCAGCTCACCCGCGGACAGGGTTAACTATGGCTACACCTTC.

The chain employs TRBV20-1 and TRBJ2-5, with D unresolved. CDR3 size: 11 residues. CDR1 is DFQATT and CDR2 is SNEGSKA in the germline V gene (reference sequence). Trimming stripped 6 bases from V and 3 bases from J, with 8 bases between. CDR3 sequence: CSAQTEETQYF. The CDR3 nucleotides are TGCAGTGCCCAGACCGAAGAGACCCAGTACTTC.

The V gene is TRBV6-1, the J gene TRBJ2-2, with D possibly TRBD1 on 5 matching bases. Germline V gene lookup returns CDR1 MNHNS and CDR2 SASEGT. V was pared by 6 bases and J by 6 bases, with 14 bases between. CDR3 length: 14 residues. DNA for the CDR3: TGTGCCAGCAGCGCTCTTACAGGTTCCGGGGAGCTGTTTTTT. This sequence encodes CASSALTGSGELFF.

This chain joins TRBV5-1 and TRBJ2-7, with 7 positions matching TRBD1. CDR3 size: 15 residues. CDR1 SGHRS and CDR2 YFSETQ come from the germline V gene. Unmatched junction bases numbered 10, after V lost 1 base and J lost 6 bases. CDR3 protein: CASSLTTGAVFEQYF. CDR3 nucleotide sequence: TGCGCCAGCAGCTTGACTACAGGGGCCGTATTCGAGCAGTACTTC.

The sample holds one count of this clonotype. The chain uses TRBV7-8 and TRBJ2-1; 10 bases map to TRBD2. Per germline, CDR1 SGHVS and CDR2 FQNEAQ. V lost 5 bases to trimming and J lost 15 bases; unmatched junction nucleotides: 16. The CDR3 runs to 15 residues. The CDR3: CASSILPGGLAKMFF. The CDR3 nucleotides read TGTGCCAGCAGCATACTCCCTGGGGGACTAGCGAAAATGTTCTTC.

This chain links TRBV6-1 with TRBJ2-7, with 8 nucleotides matching TRBD2. The trim removed 6 bases at V and 6 bases at J, leaving 10 bases unmatched. The CDR3 has 14 residues. Germline CDR1 MNHNS, CDR2 SASEGT. DNA of the CDR3: TGTGCCAGCAGGTACCGCGGGAGGCGAATCGAGCAGTACTTC. Protein product: CASRYRGRRIEQYF.

This chain links TRBV29-1 with TRBJ2-2, with D perhaps matching TRBD1 (6 bases). The ends were cut back, 4 bases at V and 5 bases at J, with 14 bases in the middle. Germline values: CDR1 SQVTM, CDR2 ANQGSEA. CDR3 length: 14 residues. This chain's CDR3 is CSVAGQGLTGELFF. The CDR3 DNA reads as TGCAGCGTTGCAGGGCAGGGGTTGACCGGGGAGCTGTTTTTT.

The chain uses TRBV5-1 and TRBJ2-7; TRBD1 matches at 10 bases. J was trimmed by 5 bases and V by 0 bases; bases with no gene match: 8. Germline V gene data show CDR1 as SGHRS and CDR2 as YFSETQ. There are 16 residues in the CDR3. The CDR3 reads CASSLAIGTGVHEQYF. As DNA, the CDR3 is TGCGCCAGCAGCTTGGCTATTGGGACAGGGGTCCACGAGCAGTACTTC.

V and J are TRBV23-1 and TRBJ2-3; TRBD2 matches 8 bases. TRBV23-1 carries the ORF label, with uncertain function. With V trimmed by 4 bases and J by 2 bases, 32 bases remained unmatched. The CDR3 has 24 residues. CDR3 protein: CASSPSGLKPESGSALRPTDTQYF. The DNA of the CDR3 is TGCGCCAGCAGTCCCTCGGGATTAAAACCGGAAAGCGGGAGTGCCCTTCGCCCCACAGATACGCAGTATTTT.

This clonotype showed up just once. The rearrangement links TRBV9 to TRBJ2-5, with 12 bases aligning to TRBD1. After removal of 4 bases from V and 5 bases from J, the junction contained 6 bases not matched to a gene. This CDR3 comprises 15 residues. Germline CDR1 is SGDLS and CDR2 is YYNGEE. In DNA form, the CDR3 reads TGTGCCAGCAGCCCTCGGGACAGGGGGCTTGAGACCCAGTACTTC. It translates to CASSPRDRGLETQYF.

In its sample, this clonotype was seen once. The chain carries TRBV12-3 or TRBV12-4 and TRBJ2-5; TRBD1 agrees at 8 bases. The CDR3 sequence is 14 residues long. V shed 5 bases and J 5 bases; nucleotides not matched to a gene: 7. CDR3: CASSPRTGSETQYF. The CDR3 nucleotides are TGTGCCAGCAGTCCGCGGACAGGGAGTGAGACCCAGTACTTC.

This clonotype appeared once. V is TRBV5-1 and J is TRBJ1-4; 8 nucleotides line up with TRBD1. The germline gives CDR1 SGHRS, CDR2 YFSETQ. CDR3 length equals 15 residues. Trimming took 4 bases from V and 7 from J; bases not matched to a gene: 9. The CDR3 loop is CASSRDRGDFEKLFF. The CDR3 nucleotides read TGCGCCAGCAGCCGCGACAGGGGCGACTTTGAAAAACTGTTTTTT.